Each of the 24 T cell receptor beta chains below was sequenced from the same sample in a study of blood T cell repertoires in COVID-19. Produced via immunoSEQ multiplex PCR; TCRdb's table is partial and in-frame only. The table lists 98,000 or so clones, about two thirds of them singletons. The sample was peripheral blood. These receptors originate from a woman in her 40s with acute or convalescent COVID-19.

The V call is TRBV6-5, the J call TRBJ2-7; D is perhaps TRBD2 (5 bases). Germline CDR1 MNHEY, CDR2 SVGAGI. CDR3 length: 12 residues. The germline V and J ends were trimmed by 11 bases and 3 bases, with 14 bases remaining between them. The CDR3 nucleotides are TGTGCCGCTGAGGGTTCTATCTACGAGCAGTACTTC. Translation: CAAEGSIYEQYF.

The rearrangement links TRBV5-6 to TRBJ2-2; 7 nucleotides match TRBD2. Germline CDR1 is SGHDT and CDR2 is YYEEEE. This CDR3 is built from 15 residues. J was trimmed by 1 base and V by 7 bases; bases with no gene match: 7. CDR3 in DNA: TGTGCCAGCGTGCCCGAGCGGGGGAACACCGGGGAGCTGTTTTTT. It encodes CASVPERGNTGELFF.

J is TRBJ1-1 and V is TRBV28; D not certain. The germline V gene has CDR1 MDHEN and CDR2 SYDVKM. The CDR3 is made up of 14 amino acids. V dropped 6 bases and J dropped 8 bases, with 19 bases sitting between them. CDR3 DNA sequence: TGTGCCAGCAGGGGCCCTTCGACGCCCTCAGAAGCTTTCTTT. Its protein product is CASRGPSTPSEAFF.

This clone showed up just once. The chain joins TRBV7-2 to TRBJ1-4, with D unclear. Trimming removed 6 bases from V and 3 bases from J, with 14 bases in between. This CDR3 comprises 15 residues. Germline V lookup: CDR1 SGHTA, CDR2 FQGNSA. The DNA of the CDR3 is TGTGCCAGCAGGCCTAGGGAGGCGGCTAATGAAAAACTGTTTTTT. This codes for CASRPREAANEKLFF.

This chain links TRBV30 with TRBJ1-5; tentative D call: TRBD1 (5 bases). The CDR3 is 13 amino acids. Germline assignment: CDR1 GTSNPN and CDR2 SVGIG (reference sequence). Trimming stripped 5 bases from V and 5 bases from J, with 13 bases between. For the CDR3, the DNA is TGTGCCTGGGCGGACAAGGGCTATCAGCCCCAGCATTTT. This sequence encodes CAWADKGYQPQHF. The whole variable domain, filled in from reference TRBV30 and TRBJ1-5, reads SQTIHQWPATLVQPVGSPLSLECTVEGTSNPNLYWYRQAAGRGLQLLFYSVGIGQISSEVPQNLSASRPQDRQFILSSKKLLLSDSGFYLCAWADKGYQPQHFGDGTRLSIL.

V and J are TRBV6-2 or TRBV6-3 and TRBJ1-5; 8 bases fit TRBD1. CDR3 length equals 15 residues. CDR1 MNHEY and CDR2 SVGEGT come from the germline V gene. Trimming removed 4 bases from V and 6 bases from J; junction bases left unmatched: 8. The CDR3 loop reads CASSLQGGPSQPQHF. The CDR3 DNA reads TGTGCCAGCAGTTTACAGGGGGGGCCAAGTCAGCCCCAGCATTTT.

This chain links TRBV28 with TRBJ1-1, with D uncertain. Germline V lookup: CDR1 MDHEN, CDR2 SYDVKM. This CDR3 spans 17 amino acids. Trimming pared 1 base from V and 11 bases from J, leaving 26 bases between. Here the CDR3 DNA reads TGTGCCAGCAGTTTATCCCGAACTCCGGGATCTCTCAGGCGGGCTTTCTTT. It yields the protein CASSLSRTPGSLRRAFF.

This clone came up a few times. The chain uses TRBV5-1 and TRBJ2-1; a weak D match, TRBD1 (5 bases). With 0 bases removed from V and 7 bases from J, the gap between germline ends came to 14 bases. This CDR3 region has 15 residues. Germline values: CDR1 SGHRS, CDR2 YFSETQ. This CDR3 reads CASSLVIQGRNEQFF. CDR3 DNA sequence: TGCGCCAGCAGCTTGGTGATCCAGGGCAGGAATGAGCAGTTCTTC.

This clone was detected ten times or more. The chain employs TRBV6-5 and TRBJ2-1; D gene unclear. Germline-derived CDR1 and CDR2 are MNHEY and SVGAGI. Trimming stripped 6 bases from V and 6 bases from J, with 3 bases between. There are 10 residues in the CDR3. The CDR3 DNA is TGTGCCAGCAGCGTCAATGAGCAGTTCTTC. Residues: CASSVNEQFF.

The V call is TRBV5-1, the J call TRBJ2-2, with 8 nucleotides matching TRBD1. Germline V gene data show CDR1 as SGHRS and CDR2 as YFSETQ. The CDR3 runs 14 residues. V lost 6 bases to trimming and J lost 7 bases; unmatched junction nucleotides: 8. The DNA of the CDR3 is TGCGCCAGCACACTGGACAGGGATAACGGGGAGCTGTTTTTT. Its protein is CASTLDRDNGELFF.

The chain couples TRBV7-9 to TRBJ2-2; 13 nucleotides line up with TRBD2. J gave up 1 base and V 5 bases, and 10 bases lay outside the gene matches. The CDR3 runs 19 residues. Germline V gene sequence: CDR1 SEHNR, CDR2 FQNEAQ (reference sequence). DNA of the CDR3: TGTGCCAGCAGCCCCCTACCGGGACTAGCGGGGAAGAACACCGGGGAGCTGTTTTTT. Translation gives CASSPLPGLAGKNTGELFF.

This chain uses TRBV2 with TRBJ2-7, with 8 bases identical to TRBD2. CDR1 and CDR2 (germline): SNHLY, FYNNEI. V was clipped by 4 bases and J by 1 base; unmatched bases: 3. The length of the CDR3 is 14 residues. The chain's CDR3 is CASSGAGGSYEQYF. In DNA, the CDR3 is TGTGCCAGCAGTGGTGCGGGGGGATCCTACGAGCAGTACTTC. The complete variable domain, with remaining parts taken from reference TRBV2 and TRBJ2-7, reads EPEVTQTPSHQVTQMGQEVILRCVPISNHLYFYWYRQILGQKVEFLVSFYNNEISEKSEIFDDQFSVERPDGSNFTLKIRSTKLEDSAMYFCASSGAGGSYEQYFGPGTRLTVT.

The chain combines TRBV5-1 with TRBJ2-2, with D maybe TRBD2 (5 bases). V was pared by 4 bases and J by 8 bases, with 24 bases between. The CDR3 length is 17 residues. Germline CDR1 SGHRS, CDR2 YFSETQ. The CDR3 loop reads CASSTGQAGGSGGELFF. The CDR3 DNA follows: TGCGCCAGCAGCACCGGGCAGGCGGGCGGAAGTGGTGGGGAGCTGTTTTTT.

The chain has TRBV5-4 and TRBJ2-1; 11 nucleotides align to TRBD2. The CDR3 has 15 residues. The ends lost 6 bases at V and 4 bases at J; junction bases unmatched: 6. CDR1 is SGHNT, CDR2 YYREEE, per germline (reference sequence). In DNA, the CDR3 is TGTGCCAGCACTATAGCGGGGGGGCCTTACAATGAGCAGTTCTTC. Its translation is CASTIAGGPYNEQFF.

The rearrangement links TRBV30 to TRBJ2-5; TRBD1 matches 7 bases. V was pared by 2 bases and J by 3 bases, with 9 bases of the junction left unmatched. The germline V gene has CDR1 GTSNPN and CDR2 SVGIG (reference sequence). The CDR3 contains 15 residues. The CDR3 region has the DNA TGTGCCTGGAGTCGGGACAGCCCCGGGGAAGAGACCCAGTACTTC. Translating it yields CAWSRDSPGEETQYF.

This chain connects TRBV7-2 to TRBJ1-1; 9 nucleotides line up with TRBD1. Germline CDR1 and CDR2: SGHTA and FQGNSA. V trimming: 5 bases; J trimming: 5 bases; junction bases outside the gene matches: 15. The CDR3 is made up of 17 amino acids. CDR3 bases: TGTGCCAGCAGCAGACGCGGTAGGGGACAGGGTTGGACTGAAGCTTTCTTT. Translating gives CASSRRGRGQGWTEAFF.

The V call is TRBV27, the J call TRBJ2-2, with D unresolved. Per germline, CDR1 MNHEY and CDR2 SMNVEV (reference sequence). The CDR3 runs 13 residues. V was pared by 6 bases and J by 1 base, with 6 bases between. The CDR3 DNA reads TGTGCCAGCAGAACACGGAACACCGGGGAGCTGTTTTTT. Protein product: CASRTRNTGELFF.

The CDR3 spells CSVALQGGLPEAFF. CDR3 nucleotide sequence: TGCAGCGTTGCCCTACAGGGGGGCCTTCCTGAAGCTTTCTTT. The chain combines TRBV29-1 with TRBJ1-1, with 8 bases matching TRBD1. With V trimmed by 4 bases and J by 6 bases, 10 bases remained unmatched. The CDR3 contains 14 residues. CDR1 is SQVTM and CDR2 is ANQGSEA in the germline V gene.

This chain uses TRBV5-7 with TRBJ2-5; D may be TRBD2 (5 bases). TRBV5-7 is an ORF for which the function is uncertain. V was trimmed by 0 bases and J by 3 bases, leaving 6 bases between them. The CDR3 runs 13 residues. The CDR3 protein is CASSLGRKETQYF. CDR3 bases: TGTGCCAGCAGCTTGGGGAGGAAAGAGACCCAGTACTTC.

This clone occurred a few times. The V call is TRBV30, the J call TRBJ1-6; D is possibly TRBD1 (6 bases). The CDR3 length is 14 residues. The V end lost 0 bases, the J end lost 10 bases, and 13 bases lay between the germline ends. Germline V lookup: CDR1 GTSNPN, CDR2 SVGIG (reference sequence). DNA of the CDR3: TGTGCCTGGAGTGTAGAGGGAAGGGGGTCACCCCTCCACTTT. Its protein is CAWSVEGRGSPLHF.

This clone was counted a few times. This sequence joins TRBV19 and TRBJ2-1; tentative D call: TRBD2 (6 bases). Trimming cost V 4 bases and J 7 bases, with 14 bases left between them. CDR1 LNHDA and CDR2 SQIVND come from the germline V gene (reference sequence). The CDR3 runs to 14 residues. The CDR3 coding sequence is TGTGCCAGTAGTAGAGGAGCCGGGGGTAATGAGCAGTTCTTC. Residues: CASSRGAGGNEQFF. Variable domain in full (rest from reference TRBV19 and TRBJ2-1): DGGITQSPKYLFRKEGQNVTLSCEQNLNHDAMYWYRQDPGQGLRLIYYSQIVNDFQKGDIAEGYSVSREKKESFPLTVTSAQKNPTAFYLCASSRGAGGNEQFFGPGTRLTVL.

This clone occurred a few times. The chain uses TRBV9 and TRBJ2-3; no clear D. Trimming cost V 1 base and J 2 bases, with 5 bases left between them. Germline loops: CDR1 SGDLS, CDR2 YYNGEE. This CDR3 contains 13 residues. CDR3: CASSVSFTDTQYF. The DNA of the CDR3 is TGTGCCAGCAGCGTAAGCTTCACAGATACGCAGTATTTT.

To note about this clone: Other DNA sequences in the same sample also yield this CDR3. V usage is TRBV19 and J usage is TRBJ2-5; the match to TRBD1 covers 7 bases. Trimming took 3 bases from V and 1 from J; bases not matched to a gene: 2. From germline, CDR1 is LNHDA and CDR2 SQIVND (reference sequence). This CDR3 contains 14 residues. Here the CDR3 DNA reads TGTGCCAGTAGTATTGCAGGGGGCCAAGAGACCCAGTACTTC. It specifies CASSIAGGQETQYF.

The rearrangement uses TRBV28 and TRBJ1-4, with 10 bases fitting TRBD1. CDR1 is MDHEN and CDR2 is SYDVKM in the germline V gene. J gave up 0 bases and V 6 bases, and 4 bases lay outside the gene matches. The CDR3 length is 16 residues. The CDR3 nucleotides read TGTGCCAGCAGCGACAGGGGGCTTGCAACTAATGAAAAACTGTTTTTT. This gives the protein CASSDRGLATNEKLFF. Full variable domain (missing parts from reference TRBV28 and TRBJ1-4): DVKVTQSSRYLVKRTGEKVFLECVQDMDHENMFWYRQDPGLGLRLIYFSYDVKMKEKGDIPEGYSVSREKKERFSLILESASTNQTSMYLCASSDRGLATNEKLFFGSGTQLSVL.